Listed below are T cell receptor beta chains from one sample, sequenced in a study of blood T cell repertoires in COVID-19. Libraries were prepared by immunoSEQ multiplex PCR; TCRdb keeps only in-frame clonotypes and omits some of them. The table has 200,000 to 300,000 clones, more than 75% seen once. The sequenced material came from peripheral blood. Every receptor here comes from a woman between 70 and 85 years old with active or convalescent COVID-19. CDR3s include the opening cysteine and the closing phenylalanine or tryptophan. Fields, in order: J gene, D gene, V gene, CDR3 protein. D genes are given only for firm matches.

>TRBJ1-1|-|TRBV10-3
CAIKGEGIVTEAFF
>TRBJ2-3|TRBD1|TRBV18
CASSPRTGGADTQYF
>TRBJ1-1|-|TRBV5-1
CASSLEWASTEAFF
>TRBJ2-3|TRBD2|TRBV6-5
CASSLGEGSTQYF
>TRBJ1-2|-|TRBV6-5
CASSFTRVSLNYGYTF
>TRBJ2-1|-|TRBV27
CASSPLAVISYNEQFF
>TRBJ1-5|TRBD1|TRBV18
CASSPRGQRNQPQHF
>TRBJ2-5|-|TRBV12-3/TRBV12-4
CASSSLGGETQYF
>TRBJ2-7|-|TRBV7-2
CASSLESSRVGYF
>TRBJ1-5|TRBD1|TRBV7-9
CASSATGFSNQPQHF
>TRBJ1-5|-|TRBV7-2
CASSSTGPSNQPQHF
>TRBJ1-2|TRBD1|TRBV14
CASSQMTGDYGYTF
>TRBJ1-5|-|TRBV5-8
CASSLMRVSNQPQHF
>TRBJ2-7|TRBD1|TRBV6-6
CASRVDTGAYEQYF
>TRBJ1-2|-|TRBV24-1
CATRDSSYGYTF
>TRBJ1-2|-|TRBV2
CASSEAEGPNYGYTF
>TRBJ1-3|-|TRBV6-6
CASTLTETGNTIYF
>TRBJ1-2|-|TRBV5-1
CASRPPVEDYGYTF
>TRBJ1-3|-|TRBV13
CASSLGQGITGNTIYF
>TRBJ2-7|TRBD1|TRBV2
CASRRQGTYEQYF
>TRBJ2-1|TRBD2|TRBV10-3
CAISAGGLDEQFF
>TRBJ1-5|-|TRBV6-5
CASRSTGTSNQPQHF
>TRBJ2-3|TRBD2|TRBV10-1
CASSEVGLAGDTQYF
>TRBJ1-2|TRBD1|TRBV15
CATSRIQGNYGYTF
>TRBJ2-7|TRBD1|TRBV7-8
CASSLGTGLYEQYF